Given below is one T cell receptor (beta chain) in context. This sample was included in a study of blood T cell repertoires in COVID-19. Study-wide background: Samples of COVID-19 (acute and convalescent) were obtained from the United States, Italy and Spain. PBMCs, B-cell-depleted T cells, or T cells were the source of the cDNA or gDNA that made up the material.

The CDR3 extends over 12 amino acids. The germline gives CDR1 ENHRY, CDR2 SYGVKD. Between the trimmed V and J ends, which lost 1 base and 4 bases, there was a span of 5 bases. Methods used by the authors: Amplified reference gene primers provided the basis for estimating nucleated cell counts. Clones were read by immunoSEQ multiplex PCR, and TCRdb kept only the in-frame ones, dropping some. The V and J calls and clone size are taken from that table; D and trimming were inferred from the DNA. Of some 230,000 clones listed, just over 85% are singletons. This clonotype was obtained from a man aged 25 to 45 who had recovered from COVID-19. The sample consisted of peripheral blood. The chain employs TRBV10-3 and TRBJ2-7; D gene unclear. The CDR3 DNA reads as TGTGCCATCAGTGAGTATCATTACGAGCAGTACTTC. It specifies CAISEYHYEQYF.